These T cell receptor beta chains were read from a single sample in a study of cytomegalovirus exposure and HLA in healthy donors. Libraries were prepared by immunoSEQ multiplex PCR; TCRdb keeps only in-frame clonotypes and omits some of them. The data show roughly 150,000 clones, roughly four fifths seen once. Material: PBMCs. The receptor source for this set is a man under 40 in good health and CMV-seropositive. CDR3s include the opening cysteine and the closing phenylalanine or tryptophan. The D gene is left open where the match is weak. The size of a clone is reported for some rows only, either as once, few or many, or as a class for expanded clones.

d_call cdr3_length j_call clone_size v_call cdr3_aa cdr3_nt
. 10 TRBJ2-5 . TRBV20-1 CSAYQETQYF TGCAGTGCTTATCAAGAGACCCAGTACTTC
TRBD1 14 TRBJ1-2 . TRBV5-1 CASSLFGQGGGYTF TGCGCCAGCAGCTTGTTCGGACAGGGGGGTGGCTACACCTTC
. 14 TRBJ2-2 . TRBV6-6 CAGRAGYSAGELFF TGTGCCGGCAGGGCGGGGTATAGTGCCGGGGAGCTGTTTTTT
TRBD1 16 TRBJ1-2 . TRBV19 CASSIGARGRWYGYTF TGTGCCAGTAGTATTGGGGCAAGGGGGCGTTGGTATGGCTACACCTTC
. 13 TRBJ1-1 once TRBV15 CATSRGQSTEAFF TGTGCCACCAGCAGAGGACAGAGCACTGAAGCTTTCTTT
TRBD2 15 TRBJ2-3 . TRBV9 CASSRLAGVGDTQYF TGTGCCAGCAGCAGACTAGCGGGAGTTGGAGATACGCAGTATTTT
TRBD1 12 TRBJ1-2 . TRBV2 CAGRQGALGYTF TGTGCCGGGAGACAGGGGGCGCTTGGCTACACCTTC
. 14 TRBJ1-2 . TRBV5-4 CASSLDRVRYGYTF TGTGCCAGCAGCTTGGACAGGGTTAGGTATGGCTACACCTTC
. 14 TRBJ2-5 . TRBV28 CASSLPDLQETQYF TGTGCCAGCAGTTTACCGGACTTGCAAGAGACCCAGTACTTC
. 12 TRBJ2-5 . TRBV5-1 CASSLELETQYF TGCGCCAGCAGCTTGGAGCTAGAGACCCAGTACTTC
. 18 TRBJ1-1 . TRBV21-1 CASSTQITPADLNTEAFF TGTGCCAGCAGCACCCAGATTACACCCGCGGATTTGAACACTGAAGCTTTCTTT
. 13 TRBJ1-2 . TRBV4-1 CATRQAGGYGYTF TGCGCTACCCGACAGGCCGGGGGGTATGGCTACACCTTC
. 15 TRBJ2-5 few TRBV9 CASSVDLAEGGTQYF TGTGCCAGCAGCGTAGATCTAGCGGAGGGGGGGACCCAGTACTTC
TRBD1 13 TRBJ1-5 . TRBV6-5 CASSRQGAQPQHF TGTGCCAGCAGCCGACAGGGAGCTCAGCCCCAGCATTTT
TRBD2 17 TRBJ2-3 . TRBV15 CATSRDLAGGYTDTQYF TGTGCCACCAGCAGAGATCTTGCGGGAGGGTACACAGATACGCAGTATTTT
. 13 TRBJ1-1 . TRBV7-6 CASSFPGQSEAFF TGTGCCAGCAGCTTTCCGGGACAAAGTGAAGCTTTCTTT
. 16 TRBJ1-1 . TRBV28 CASSPWGGPTNTEAFF TGTGCCAGCAGTCCATGGGGGGGGCCAACGAACACTGAAGCTTTCTTT
TRBD1 14 TRBJ2-2 . TRBV9 CASSGTGPTGELFF TGTGCCAGCAGCGGGACAGGGCCCACCGGGGAGCTGTTTTTT
TRBD1 15 TRBJ2-2 . TRBV5-1 CASSPRTGNTGELFF TGCGCCAGCAGCCCGAGGACAGGGAACACCGGGGAGCTGTTTTTT
TRBD1 13 TRBJ1-2 . TRBV6-5 CASSKGADYGYTF TGTGCCAGCAGTAAGGGGGCGGACTATGGCTACACCTTC
. 13 TRBJ1-2 . TRBV6-5 CASSYSAVRGYTF TGTGCCAGCAGTTACTCGGCTGTCAGAGGCTACACCTTC
TRBD1 17 TRBJ1-4 . TRBV6-1 CASSDVPNRGRNEKLFF TGTGCCAGCAGTGACGTACCGAACAGGGGGCGTAATGAAAAACTGTTTTTT
. 16 TRBJ1-4 . TRBV19 CASSPTLRATNEKLFF TGTGCCAGTAGTCCCACCCTCAGGGCAACTAATGAAAAACTGTTTTTT
. 15 TRBJ2-2 . TRBV28 CASTQTQGRTGELFF TGTGCCAGCACCCAGACACAGGGCCGCACCGGGGAGCTGTTTTTT
TRBD1 14 TRBJ1-2 . TRBV9 CASTGQGGNYGYTF TGTGCCAGCACGGGACAGGGGGGGAACTATGGCTACACCTTC
. 13 TRBJ1-1 . TRBV10-3 CAISVSADTEAFF TGTGCCATCAGTGTCTCTGCGGACACTGAAGCTTTCTTT